This T cell receptor beta chain was recorded in a study of T-cell memory formation after mild COVID-19. It was 5'RACE with constant-segment primers that produced the TCR alpha and TCR beta cDNA libraries, which carried sample barcodes and UMIs. TCRdb fed the 5' RACE reads into MiXCR, producing one record per CDR3 protein. The sample contains around 200,000 distinct CDR3 sequences, 16% of which appear only once. As regards this clonotype: Antigen unknown.

Study-level findings and limits: Clones contracting across day 15 to 85 had a balanced CD4/CD8 profile; later expanding clones leaned CD4+.

This CDR3 contains 15 residues. The junction had 9 bases not matched to a gene; V was cut back by 1 base and J by 5 bases. The V gene's germline CDR1 is DFQATT and CDR2 SNEGSKA (reference sequence). This clonotype originated in an adult woman who had mild COVID-19 (a few samples of this study predate the infection). Cell type and time point are not known. The material sequenced was PBMCs or a T cell subset sorted from them (not recorded which). The chain is built from TRBV20-1 and TRBJ1-1; 8 positions agree with TRBD1. The CDR3 is CSARAGAGGWTEAFF. In DNA form, the CDR3 reads TGCAGTGCTAGAGCCGGGGCAGGGGGCTGGACTGAAGCTTTCTTT.